These T cell receptor beta chains were read from a single sample in a study of cytomegalovirus exposure and HLA in healthy donors. The table came from immunoSEQ multiplex PCR; TCRdb's copy has only in-frame clones and leaves some out. The sample carries about 150,000 clones, over 70% recorded once. Input material: PBMCs. The source of these receptors is a boy between 2 and 10 years old in good health and CMV-seronegative. CDR3s include the opening cysteine and the closing phenylalanine or tryptophan. D genes are given only for firm matches. The size entry is marked missing in some rows and otherwise reads once, few, many or a size class.

J gene: TRBJ2-1
clone size: NA
V gene: TRBV6-5
CDR3 length: 15
D gene: TRBD2
CDR3 DNA: TGTGCCAGCAGTCAGGGACTAGCGGGAGACAATGAGCAGTTCTTC
CDR3 protein: CASSQGLAGDNEQFF

J gene: TRBJ2-7
clone size: NA
V gene: TRBV30
CDR3 length: 11
D gene: NA
CDR3 DNA: TGTGCCTGGCGGGTCTCCTACGAGCAGTACTTC
CDR3 protein: CAWRVSYEQYF

J gene: TRBJ1-2
clone size: NA
V gene: TRBV7-2
CDR3 length: 16
D gene: TRBD1
CDR3 DNA: TGTGCCAGCAGCCCAATCGACAGGGGGTCTTCATATGGCTACACCTTC
CDR3 protein: CASSPIDRGSSYGYTF

J gene: TRBJ2-1
clone size: NA
V gene: TRBV29-1
CDR3 length: 14
D gene: NA
CDR3 DNA: TGCAGCGTTGAGGGACTCCTCCTGTACAATGAGCAGTTCTTC
CDR3 protein: CSVEGLLLYNEQFF

J gene: TRBJ2-1
clone size: NA
V gene: TRBV7-9
CDR3 length: 15
D gene: TRBD1
CDR3 DNA: TGTGCCAGCAGCTTAAGGGACAGGGGAGGCGATGAGCAGTTCTTC
CDR3 protein: CASSLRDRGGDEQFF

J gene: TRBJ2-7
clone size: NA
V gene: TRBV27
CDR3 length: 15
D gene: TRBD2
CDR3 DNA: TGTGCCAGCAGTTTATCAAGCGGGAGGCTCTACGAGCAGTACTTC
CDR3 protein: CASSLSSGRLYEQYF

J gene: TRBJ2-6
clone size: once
V gene: TRBV29-1
CDR3 length: 18
D gene: TRBD1
CDR3 DNA: TGCAGCGTTGAAGTAGGGACAGGGGGCCTCTCTGGGGCCAACGTCCTGACTTTC
CDR3 protein: CSVEVGTGGLSGANVLTF

J gene: TRBJ1-5
clone size: NA
V gene: TRBV28
CDR3 length: 15
D gene: TRBD1
CDR3 DNA: TGTGCCAGCAGTTTATCGGGACAGACTTATCAGCCCCAGCATTTT
CDR3 protein: CASSLSGQTYQPQHF

J gene: TRBJ2-3
clone size: NA
V gene: TRBV5-4
CDR3 length: 14
D gene: NA
CDR3 DNA: TGTGCCAGCAGCTACGGAGGGCTATCAGATACGCAGTATTTT
CDR3 protein: CASSYGGLSDTQYF

J gene: TRBJ2-3
clone size: NA
V gene: TRBV6-5
CDR3 length: 14
D gene: TRBD2
CDR3 DNA: TGTGCCAGCAGTTACGCGGGGGGCACAGATACGCAGTATTTT
CDR3 protein: CASSYAGGTDTQYF

J gene: TRBJ1-3
clone size: NA
V gene: TRBV7-6
CDR3 length: 16
D gene: TRBD1
CDR3 DNA: TGTGCCAGCAGCTCGTCAGGGGGCGCGGAGGGAAACACCATATATTTT
CDR3 protein: CASSSSGGAEGNTIYF

J gene: TRBJ2-5
clone size: NA
V gene: TRBV2
CDR3 length: 14
D gene: NA
CDR3 DNA: TGTGCCAGCAGTGCCGAGGTGAGGCAAGAGACCCAGTACTTC
CDR3 protein: CASSAEVRQETQYF

J gene: TRBJ2-1
clone size: NA
V gene: TRBV18
CDR3 length: 14
D gene: TRBD1
CDR3 DNA: TGTGCCAGCTCACCCGACAGGGTGGGCAATGAGCAGTTCTTC
CDR3 protein: CASSPDRVGNEQFF

J gene: TRBJ2-3
clone size: NA
V gene: TRBV5-4
CDR3 length: 12
D gene: NA
CDR3 DNA: TGTGCCAGCAGCTTTTCAGTGGATACGCAGTATTTT
CDR3 protein: CASSFSVDTQYF

J gene: TRBJ1-1
clone size: NA
V gene: TRBV10-2
CDR3 length: 13
D gene: TRBD1
CDR3 DNA: TGCGCCAGCAAGGGGGACAGGGGGTCTGAAGCTTTCTTT
CDR3 protein: CASKGDRGSEAFF

J gene: TRBJ2-7
clone size: NA
V gene: TRBV6-4
CDR3 length: 15
D gene: NA
CDR3 DNA: TGTGCCAGCAGTGATGGTAGCCGATGGTGGTACGAGCAGTACTTC
CDR3 protein: CASSDGSRWWYEQYF

J gene: TRBJ2-1
clone size: NA
V gene: TRBV4-2
CDR3 length: 16
D gene: TRBD2
CDR3 DNA: TGTGCCAGCAGCCCCAGACTAGCGGGTCCCTACAATGAGCAGTTCTTC
CDR3 protein: CASSPRLAGPYNEQFF

J gene: TRBJ2-3
clone size: NA
V gene: TRBV11-2
CDR3 length: 15
D gene: NA
CDR3 DNA: TGTGCCAGCAGCTTAGGCAGGGCTGGGGGGGATACGCAGTATTTT
CDR3 protein: CASSLGRAGGDTQYF

J gene: TRBJ2-5
clone size: NA
V gene: TRBV4-3
CDR3 length: 18
D gene: TRBD2
CDR3 DNA: TGCGCCAGCAGCCAAGATCCTCTAGCGGGGGGGCGTGGGGAGACCCAGTACTTC
CDR3 protein: CASSQDPLAGGRGETQYF

J gene: TRBJ1-4
clone size: few
V gene: TRBV6-6
CDR3 length: 16
D gene: NA
CDR3 DNA: TGTGCCAGCAGTCTACACTCAGGGGCAGGGAATGAAAAACTGTTTTTT
CDR3 protein: CASSLHSGAGNEKLFF

J gene: TRBJ1-2
clone size: NA
V gene: TRBV2
CDR3 length: 15
D gene: TRBD1
CDR3 DNA: TGTGCCAGCGACAGAGCAGGACAGGGTCAAGTTGGCTACACCTTC
CDR3 protein: CASDRAGQGQVGYTF

J gene: TRBJ2-6
clone size: NA
V gene: TRBV7-2
CDR3 length: 15
D gene: NA
CDR3 DNA: TGTGCCAGCAGCTTACGGGGTTCTGGGGCCAACGTCCTGACTTTC
CDR3 protein: CASSLRGSGANVLTF

J gene: TRBJ1-4
clone size: few
V gene: TRBV7-2
CDR3 length: 14
D gene: TRBD1
CDR3 DNA: TGTGCCAGCAGCAGGGACAGGGGAGATGAAAAACTGTTTTTT
CDR3 protein: CASSRDRGDEKLFF

J gene: TRBJ1-2
clone size: once
V gene: TRBV27
CDR3 length: 12
D gene: NA
CDR3 DNA: TGTGCCAGCAGTTTGGCTGGCTATGGCTACACCTTC
CDR3 protein: CASSLAGYGYTF

J gene: TRBJ2-1
clone size: NA
V gene: TRBV5-1
CDR3 length: 16
D gene: TRBD2
CDR3 DNA: TGCGCCAGCAGCTTGCGTCTAGCGGGGCTCTACAATGAGCAGTTCTTC
CDR3 protein: CASSLRLAGLYNEQFF

J gene: TRBJ1-1
clone size: NA
V gene: TRBV6-5
CDR3 length: 13
D gene: NA
CDR3 DNA: TGTGCCAGCTGTGTGGGAGAGGGCACTGAAGCTTTCTTT
CDR3 protein: CASCVGEGTEAFF

J gene: TRBJ1-5
clone size: few
V gene: TRBV4-1
CDR3 length: 14
D gene: NA
CDR3 DNA: TGCGCCAGCAGCCAACAGGGGACCAATCAGCCCCAGCATTTT
CDR3 protein: CASSQQGTNQPQHF

J gene: TRBJ2-6
clone size: NA
V gene: TRBV19
CDR3 length: 15
D gene: NA
CDR3 DNA: TGTGCCAGTAGATCGGACAGCTCTGGGGCCAACGTCCTGACTTTC
CDR3 protein: CASRSDSSGANVLTF

J gene: TRBJ1-5
clone size: NA
V gene: TRBV7-2
CDR3 length: 15
D gene: TRBD1
CDR3 DNA: TGTGCCAGCAGCCCGGGGACAGGGGATTTCCAGCCCCAGCATTTT
CDR3 protein: CASSPGTGDFQPQHF

J gene: TRBJ2-1
clone size: NA
V gene: TRBV15
CDR3 length: 14
D gene: TRBD2
CDR3 DNA: TGTGCCACCGAAGGGCGGGAGGGCCTAAATGAGCAGTTCTTC
CDR3 protein: CATEGREGLNEQFF

J gene: TRBJ2-6
clone size: NA
V gene: TRBV30
CDR3 length: 15
D gene: TRBD2
CDR3 DNA: TGTGCCTGGAGTGTACGGGGGGCTGGGGCCAACGTCCTGACTTTC
CDR3 protein: CAWSVRGAGANVLTF

J gene: TRBJ2-1
clone size: NA
V gene: TRBV15
CDR3 length: 14
D gene: TRBD2
CDR3 DNA: TGTGCCACCAGCAGAGGCCTAGCGGGGAGTGAGCAGTTCTTC
CDR3 protein: CATSRGLAGSEQFF

J gene: TRBJ2-1
clone size: NA
V gene: TRBV27
CDR3 length: 16
D gene: TRBD2
CDR3 DNA: TGTGCCAGCAGTTTAAGTCTACGGCGGGGGTACAATGAGCAGTTCTTC
CDR3 protein: CASSLSLRRGYNEQFF

J gene: TRBJ1-1
clone size: NA
V gene: TRBV19
CDR3 length: 14
D gene: NA
CDR3 DNA: TGTGCCAGTAGTATCTGGGGGCGGAACACTGAAGCTTTCTTT
CDR3 protein: CASSIWGRNTEAFF

J gene: TRBJ1-5
clone size: NA
V gene: TRBV18
CDR3 length: 17
D gene: TRBD1
CDR3 DNA: TGTGCCAGCTCACCCAATCAGGGGACAGGGGGCAATCAGCCCCAGCATTTT
CDR3 protein: CASSPNQGTGGNQPQHF

J gene: TRBJ1-1
clone size: NA
V gene: TRBV6-1
CDR3 length: 13
D gene: NA
CDR3 DNA: TGTGCCAGCCAATCGGACATGAACACTGAAGCTTTCTTT
CDR3 protein: CASQSDMNTEAFF

J gene: TRBJ2-3
clone size: once
V gene: TRBV7-9
CDR3 length: 14
D gene: NA
CDR3 DNA: TGTGCCAGCGGACGACTAAGTCTCACAGATACGCAGTATTTT
CDR3 protein: CASGRLSLTDTQYF

J gene: TRBJ1-6
clone size: NA
V gene: TRBV9
CDR3 length: 14
D gene: TRBD1
CDR3 DNA: TGTGCCAGCAGCGTAGGGACAGGTCATTCACCCCTCCACTTT
CDR3 protein: CASSVGTGHSPLHF

J gene: TRBJ2-3
clone size: NA
V gene: TRBV7-6
CDR3 length: 16
D gene: TRBD2
CDR3 DNA: TGTGCCAGCAGCCACAGACTAGCGGGGGGAACAGATACGCAGTATTTT
CDR3 protein: CASSHRLAGGTDTQYF

J gene: TRBJ2-1
clone size: NA
V gene: TRBV7-9
CDR3 length: 15
D gene: NA
CDR3 DNA: TGTGCCAGCAGCCAACCCGGGACACCGAACAATGAGCAGTTCTTC
CDR3 protein: CASSQPGTPNNEQFF

J gene: TRBJ2-2
clone size: once
V gene: TRBV12-1
CDR3 length: 15
D gene: NA
CDR3 DNA: TGTGCCAGCAGCTTTGGGCCGATCAACACCGGGGAGCTGTTTTTT
CDR3 protein: CASSFGPINTGELFF

J gene: TRBJ2-4
clone size: NA
V gene: TRBV19
CDR3 length: 14
D gene: NA
CDR3 DNA: TGTGCCAGTAGTATCAGGCACTCCGGGGGCATTCAGTACTTC
CDR3 protein: CASSIRHSGGIQYF

J gene: TRBJ2-6
clone size: NA
V gene: TRBV11-2
CDR3 length: 16
D gene: NA
CDR3 DNA: TGTGCCAGCAGCTTAGGCAGGGTGGCTGGGGCCAACGTCCTGACTTTC
CDR3 protein: CASSLGRVAGANVLTF

J gene: TRBJ1-4
clone size: NA
V gene: TRBV21-1
CDR3 length: 17
D gene: NA
CDR3 DNA: TGTGCCAGCAGCAAAGGAGGACAGGGGGCTCATTATGAAAAACTGTTTTTT
CDR3 protein: CASSKGGQGAHYEKLFF

J gene: TRBJ1-2
clone size: few
V gene: TRBV4-1
CDR3 length: 13
D gene: NA
CDR3 DNA: TGCGCCAGCAGCCCAGGGGTCGCGCTAGGCTACACCTTC
CDR3 protein: CASSPGVALGYTF

J gene: TRBJ1-2
clone size: NA
V gene: TRBV29-1
CDR3 length: 11
D gene: NA
CDR3 DNA: TGCAGCGTTGGGAGGAGCTATGGCTACACCTTC
CDR3 protein: CSVGRSYGYTF

J gene: TRBJ1-2
clone size: few
V gene: TRBV30
CDR3 length: 15
D gene: NA
CDR3 DNA: TGTGCCTGGAGCCGAATCGGACAGCCTAACTATGGCTACACCTTC
CDR3 protein: CAWSRIGQPNYGYTF

J gene: TRBJ2-2
clone size: NA
V gene: TRBV6-6
CDR3 length: 16
D gene: NA
CDR3 DNA: TGTGCCAGCAGAGACCAAGCAACACCCGGGGCCGGGGAGCTGTTTTTT
CDR3 protein: CASRDQATPGAGELFF

J gene: TRBJ1-1
clone size: NA
V gene: TRBV4-3
CDR3 length: 17
D gene: NA
CDR3 DNA: TGCGCCAGCAGCCAAAGCAGCCACATAGGGGGGAACACTGAAGCTTTCTTT
CDR3 protein: CASSQSSHIGGNTEAFF

J gene: TRBJ2-1
clone size: NA
V gene: TRBV5-4
CDR3 length: 15
D gene: TRBD2
CDR3 DNA: TGTGCCAGCAGTTGGGGACTAGCGGGGTACAATGAGCAGTTCTTC
CDR3 protein: CASSWGLAGYNEQFF

J gene: TRBJ2-7
clone size: NA
V gene: TRBV29-1
CDR3 length: 15
D gene: TRBD2
CDR3 DNA: TGCAGCGGTGGGGGGGTTAGCGGGAGATCCTACGAGCAGTACTTC
CDR3 protein: CSGGGVSGRSYEQYF

J gene: TRBJ2-7
clone size: NA
V gene: TRBV6-5
CDR3 length: 16
D gene: TRBD2
CDR3 DNA: TGTGCCAGCAGTTACGCTAGCGGGAGGGCCGGCTACGAGCAGTACTTC
CDR3 protein: CASSYASGRAGYEQYF

J gene: TRBJ2-3
clone size: NA
V gene: TRBV9
CDR3 length: 15
D gene: TRBD1
CDR3 DNA: TGTGCCAGCAGCGTAGGAGGGGGCGGCCCAGATACGCAGTATTTT
CDR3 protein: CASSVGGGGPDTQYF

J gene: TRBJ1-5
clone size: NA
V gene: TRBV27
CDR3 length: 15
D gene: NA
CDR3 DNA: TGTGCCAGCAGACCCCTCCGGGGTAGCAATCAGCCCCAGCATTTT
CDR3 protein: CASRPLRGSNQPQHF

J gene: TRBJ1-5
clone size: NA
V gene: TRBV7-2
CDR3 length: 14
D gene: NA
CDR3 DNA: TGTGCCAGCAGTTCAGACCGGGACAATCAGCCCCAGCATTTT
CDR3 protein: CASSSDRDNQPQHF

J gene: TRBJ1-1
clone size: NA
V gene: TRBV18
CDR3 length: 14
D gene: NA
CDR3 DNA: TGTGCCAGCTCCTCTTATCAGGGTGACACTGAAGCTTTCTTT
CDR3 protein: CASSSYQGDTEAFF

J gene: TRBJ2-3
clone size: NA
V gene: TRBV4-3
CDR3 length: 17
D gene: TRBD2
CDR3 DNA: TGCGCCAGCAGCTACGATATAGCGGGGGGCTCCTATATTCCGCAGTATTTT
CDR3 protein: CASSYDIAGGSYIPQYF

J gene: TRBJ2-7
clone size: once
V gene: TRBV5-6
CDR3 length: 13
D gene: NA
CDR3 DNA: TGTGCCAGCAGCTCCGGACAGATCTACGAGCAGTACTTC
CDR3 protein: CASSSGQIYEQYF

J gene: TRBJ1-2
clone size: NA
V gene: TRBV28
CDR3 length: 12
D gene: NA
CDR3 DNA: TGTGCCAGCAGTTTATCCTTCACCCAGTCGACCTTC
CDR3 protein: CASSLSFTQSTF